These T cell receptor beta chains were read from a single sample in a study of cytomegalovirus exposure and HLA in healthy donors. Here immunoSEQ multiplex PCR was the method, and the copy in TCRdb shows in-frame clones only, minus some. In total, the table holds about 140,000 clones. The sequenced sample consisted of PBMCs. The receptors were sampled from a man in his forties in good health and CMV-seronegative. The CDR3 runs from the conserved cysteine through the conserved F or W. The D gene is left open where the match is weak.

J: TRBJ2-5
D: TRBD1
V: TRBV2
CDR3: CASSDRGLKETQYF
DNA: TGTGCCAGCAGTGACAGGGGGCTCAAAGAGACCCAGTACTTC

J: TRBJ2-6
D: .
V: TRBV4-2
CDR3: CASSQEGQGGANVLTF
DNA: TGTGCCAGCAGCCAAGAAGGACAAGGAGGGGCCAACGTCCTGACTTTC

J: TRBJ2-3
D: TRBD1
V: TRBV7-7
CDR3: CASSLAAIQGTSNTDTQYF
DNA: TGTGCCAGCAGCTTAGCGGCTATACAGGGGACCTCTAACACAGATACGCAGTATTTT

J: TRBJ2-7
D: TRBD1
V: TRBV10-3
CDR3: CAISATTGIGNEQYF
DNA: TGTGCCATCAGTGCGACGACAGGGATCGGAAACGAGCAGTACTTC

J: TRBJ2-2
D: .
V: TRBV5-8
CDR3: CATRLGTGELFF
DNA: TGTGCCACCCGTCTCGGCACCGGGGAGCTGTTTTTT

J: TRBJ1-2
D: TRBD1
V: TRBV7-2
CDR3: CASSLGDRGLINYGYTF
DNA: TGTGCCAGCAGCTTAGGGGACAGGGGGCTTATTAACTATGGCTACACCTTC

J: TRBJ1-2
D: TRBD1
V: TRBV5-4
CDR3: CASSWATGTDYGYTF
DNA: TGTGCCAGCAGCTGGGCGACCGGGACAGACTATGGCTACACCTTC

J: TRBJ2-2
D: TRBD1
V: TRBV6-1
CDR3: CASSRTGANTGELFF
DNA: TGTGCCAGCAGCCGGACAGGGGCGAACACCGGGGAGCTGTTTTTT

J: TRBJ1-2
D: .
V: TRBV28
CDR3: CASSLWQVELGYTF
DNA: TGTGCCAGCAGTTTGTGGCAGGTCGAATTGGGCTACACCTTC

J: TRBJ2-7
D: .
V: TRBV6-5
CDR3: CASSYTGPSEQYF
DNA: TGTGCCAGCAGTTACACAGGGCCTTCCGAGCAGTACTTC

J: TRBJ2-5
D: .
V: TRBV19
CDR3: CASSISRVVQETQYF
DNA: TGTGCCAGTAGTATATCGCGGGTGGTCCAAGAGACCCAGTACTTC

J: TRBJ1-2
D: .
V: TRBV6-5
CDR3: CASSYSPGSYGYTF
DNA: TGTGCCAGCAGTTATAGCCCGGGGTCCTATGGCTACACCTTC

J: TRBJ1-5
D: .
V: TRBV7-8
CDR3: CASSLALGTTQPQHF
DNA: TGTGCCAGCAGCTTAGCGCTAGGGACAACCCAGCCCCAGCATTTT

J: TRBJ2-7
D: .
V: TRBV4-2
CDR3: CASSQEWTTGHYEQYF
DNA: TGTGCCAGCAGCCAAGAATGGACAACTGGGCACTACGAGCAGTACTTC

J: TRBJ2-7
D: .
V: TRBV5-6
CDR3: CASSSRALAPEQYF
DNA: TGTGCCAGCAGTTCCCGGGCCCTAGCCCCCGAGCAGTACTTC

J: TRBJ2-1
D: .
V: TRBV15
CDR3: CATRRHPANEQFF
DNA: TGTGCCACCCGGCGGCACCCGGCGAATGAGCAGTTCTTC

J: TRBJ2-7
D: .
V: TRBV7-3
CDR3: CASSLRQGYEQYF
DNA: TGTGCCAGCAGCTTAAGGCAGGGTTACGAGCAGTACTTC

J: TRBJ2-6
D: .
V: TRBV18
CDR3: CASSAGNSNVLTF
DNA: TGTGCCAGCTCAGCCGGGAACAGCAACGTCCTGACTTTC

J: TRBJ1-5
D: .
V: TRBV11-2
CDR3: CASSLDPTGNQPQHF
DNA: TGTGCCAGCAGCTTAGATCCGACAGGTAATCAGCCCCAGCATTTT

J: TRBJ2-1
D: TRBD2
V: TRBV10-3
CDR3: CAISVSRGGLNEQFF
DNA: TGTGCCATCAGTGTTTCGCGGGGGGGCTTAAATGAGCAGTTCTTC

J: TRBJ1-1
D: .
V: TRBV5-1
CDR3: CASSSRTGSTEAFF
DNA: TGCGCCAGCAGCTCCCGGACCGGGAGCACTGAAGCTTTCTTT

J: TRBJ1-1
D: .
V: TRBV28
CDR3: CASSFITEAFF
DNA: TGTGCCAGCAGTTTTATAACTGAAGCTTTCTTT

J: TRBJ2-1
D: .
V: TRBV19
CDR3: CASRGTYNEQFF
DNA: TGTGCCAGTAGGGGCACCTACAATGAGCAGTTCTTC

J: TRBJ1-1
D: .
V: TRBV10-3
CDR3: CAVDPGQGRHEAFF
DNA: TGTGCCGTCGACCCGGGTCAGGGGCGTCATGAAGCTTTCTTT

J: TRBJ1-4
D: .
V: TRBV18
CDR3: CASSGVATNEKLFF
DNA: TGTGCCAGCTCCGGGGTAGCAACTAATGAAAAACTGTTTTTT

J: TRBJ2-2
D: TRBD1
V: TRBV4-3
CDR3: CASSQVRGHTGELFF
DNA: TGCGCCAGCAGCCAAGTAAGGGGGCACACCGGGGAGCTGTTTTTT

J: TRBJ1-2
D: TRBD1
V: TRBV29-1
CDR3: CSAAGQGLYGYTF
DNA: TGCAGCGCCGCCGGACAGGGTCTCTATGGCTACACCTTC

J: TRBJ2-1
D: TRBD1
V: TRBV29-1
CDR3: CSAGTGSYNEQFF
DNA: TGCAGCGCAGGGACAGGGTCCTACAATGAGCAGTTCTTC

J: TRBJ1-1
D: .
V: TRBV4-2
CDR3: CASSQVSGTSEAFF
DNA: TGTGCCAGCAGCCAGGTCAGTGGGACTAGTGAAGCTTTCTTT

J: TRBJ2-2
D: TRBD2
V: TRBV5-8
CDR3: CASSFPATSGGIGELFF
DNA: TGTGCCAGCAGCTTCCCCGCGACTAGCGGGGGGATCGGGGAGCTGTTTTTT

J: TRBJ2-3
D: .
V: TRBV7-9
CDR3: CASSLGEYHSTDTQYF
DNA: TGTGCCAGCAGCTTAGGGGAGTACCATAGCACAGATACGCAGTATTTT

J: TRBJ1-1
D: TRBD1
V: TRBV5-1
CDR3: CASSPTGVAEAFF
DNA: TGCGCCAGCAGCCCTACAGGGGTAGCTGAAGCTTTCTTT

J: TRBJ1-1
D: TRBD1
V: TRBV5-8
CDR3: CASSLEPGQGSAFF
DNA: TGTGCCAGCAGCTTGGAGCCGGGACAGGGATCTGCTTTCTTT

J: TRBJ1-1
D: .
V: TRBV28
CDR3: CASSFLLTEAFF
DNA: TGTGCCAGCAGTTTCCTACTCACTGAAGCTTTCTTT

J: TRBJ2-7
D: .
V: TRBV21-1
CDR3: CASSKVGGEGFCEQYF
DNA: TGTGCCAGCAGCAAAGTGGGGGGGGAAGGTTTTTGCGAGCAGTACTTC

J: TRBJ1-1
D: .
V: TRBV6-5
CDR3: CASSRRVNTEAFF
DNA: TGTGCCAGCAGCCGGCGGGTGAACACTGAAGCTTTCTTT

J: TRBJ2-2
D: .
V: TRBV6-5
CDR3: CASSLFTGELFF
DNA: TGTGCCAGCAGTTTATTCACCGGGGAGCTGTTTTTT